The 21 T cell receptor beta chains given below trace back to one sample, sequenced in a study of cytomegalovirus exposure and HLA in healthy donors. The PCR used 60 Vbeta and 13 Jbeta primers. The protocol was immunoSEQ multiplex PCR, while the TCRdb copy is restricted to in-frame clones and leaves out a portion. The sample carries more than 200,000 clones, around 83% recorded once. The sequenced material came from PBMCs. The receptors come from a girl aged 10-17 years in good health and CMV-seronegative.

The J gene is TRBJ2-5, the V gene TRBV28; tentative D call: TRBD2 (7 bases). This CDR3 is built from 15 residues. Germline CDR1 MDHEN, CDR2 SYDVKM. V shed 2 bases and J shed 3 bases, with 13 bases lying between them. The CDR3 is CASSLTGGREETQYF. The CDR3, as DNA: TGTGCCAGCAGTTTAACCGGGGGGCGCGAAGAGACCCAGTACTTC.

The chain has TRBV6-1 and TRBJ2-2, with a weak D call TRBD1 (5 bases). The germline V gene has CDR1 MNHNS and CDR2 SASEGT. V lost 7 bases, J lost 0 bases, and 9 bases lay in between. The CDR3 sequence is 14 residues long. The CDR3 sequence: CASIWGSNTGELFF. CDR3 DNA: TGTGCCAGCATCTGGGGCTCGAACACCGGGGAGCTGTTTTTT.

V gene TRBV7-9 combines with J gene TRBJ2-1, with 11 bases identical to TRBD2. The CDR3 runs 16 residues. Germline V gives CDR1 SEHNR, CDR2 FQNEAQ (reference sequence). Trimming cost V 1 base and J 7 bases; bases outside gene matches: 6. The CDR3 region is CASSLVLLAGENEQFF. The CDR3 DNA follows: TGTGCCAGCAGCTTAGTTTTACTAGCGGGGGAGAATGAGCAGTTCTTC.

V usage is TRBV5-1 and J usage is TRBJ2-1; 9 bases align to TRBD1. The CDR3 has 15 residues. CDR1 SGHRS and CDR2 YFSETQ come from the germline V gene. Trimming removed 0 bases from V and 6 bases from J; junction bases left unmatched: 4. DNA of the CDR3: TGCGCCAGCAGCTTGGTGACAGGGGGTGGCAATGAGCAGTTCTTC. This codes for CASSLVTGGGNEQFF.

The V and J genes are TRBV4-2 and TRBJ1-2; D is unresolved. This CDR3 comprises 12 residues. Germline-derived CDR1 and CDR2 are LGHNA and YNFKEQ. With 1 base removed from V and 6 bases from J, the gap between germline ends came to 6 bases. The chain's CDR3 is CASSQARNGYTF. In DNA form, the CDR3 reads TGTGCCAGCAGCCAAGCGCGGAATGGCTACACCTTC.

The chain links TRBV6-1 to TRBJ1-1, with D maybe TRBD1 (5 bases). Germline assignment: CDR1 MNHNS and CDR2 SASEGT. CDR3 length equals 14 residues. V was trimmed by 4 bases and J by 4 bases, leaving 13 bases between them. This chain's CDR3 is CASSVQGSSTEAFF. CDR3 DNA sequence: TGTGCCAGCAGTGTTCAGGGAAGTAGCACTGAAGCTTTCTTT.

In its sample, this clone was seen once. This chain links TRBV19 with TRBJ1-6; D might be TRBD1 (6 bases). Germline V lookup: CDR1 LNHDA, CDR2 SQIVND (reference sequence). The CDR3 extends over 14 amino acids. The V end was cut by 6 bases, the J end by 6 bases, with 12 bases between. The CDR3 is CASSGQISNSPLHF. The CDR3 DNA is TGTGCCAGTAGCGGACAGATAAGTAATTCACCCCTCCACTTT. The full variable domain, with the rest looked up from reference TRBV19 and TRBJ1-6, is DGGITQSPKYLFRKEGQNVTLSCEQNLNHDAMYWYRQDPGQGLRLIYYSQIVNDFQKGDIAEGYSVSREKKESFPLTVTSAQKNPTAFYLCASSGQISNSPLHFGNGTRLTVT.

The V gene is TRBV2, the J gene TRBJ2-1, with D possibly being TRBD2 (6 bases). Germline V gene sequence: CDR1 SNHLY, CDR2 FYNNEI. V was pared by 3 bases and J by 3 bases, with 12 bases between. The CDR3 covers 15 residues. The CDR3 DNA reads as TGTGCCAGCAGTGACCGGGACTCCTTCTACAATGAGCAGTTCTTC. It is translated as CASSDRDSFYNEQFF.

The chain couples TRBV6-5 to TRBJ2-5; 8 nucleotides agree with TRBD1. V dropped 6 bases and J dropped 5; count of bases not matched to a gene: 11. CDR1 and CDR2 from the germline V gene are MNHEY and SVGAGI. This CDR3 region has 15 residues. The CDR3 here is CASSYRGTGGETQYF. Written as DNA, the CDR3 is TGTGCCAGCAGCTACCGTGGGACAGGAGGGGAGACCCAGTACTTC.

The CDR3 here is CASSARDSPSSYEQYF. The CDR3 DNA is TGTGCCAGTAGTGCCCGGGACAGCCCCAGCTCCTACGAGCAGTACTTC. The gene calls are TRBV19 and TRBJ2-7; 7 nucleotides align to TRBD1. CDR1 is LNHDA and CDR2 is SQIVND in the germline V gene (reference sequence). Trimming removed 5 bases from V and 0 bases from J; junction bases left unmatched: 10. The CDR3 spans 16 residues.

The chain uses TRBV4-3 and TRBJ2-7; 9 positions match TRBD1. The V and J ends lost 1 base and 5 bases, in that order; junction bases with no gene match: 9. The CDR3 is made up of 16 amino acids. The germline gives CDR1 LGHNA, CDR2 YSLEER. Here the CDR3 DNA reads TGCGCCAGCAGCCAAGCCCCACCGGGACAGGGAAACGAGCAGTACTTC. It codes for CASSQAPPGQGNEQYF.

The genes are TRBV7-8 and TRBJ2-1; D is possibly TRBD1 (6 bases). This CDR3 has 17 amino acids. V was shortened by 0 bases and J by 3 bases, with 15 bases between the two germline ends. Germline assignment: CDR1 SGHVS and CDR2 FQNEAQ. As DNA, the CDR3 is TGTGCCAGCAGCTTAGCACTTGGACAGCCTTACTACAATGAGCAGTTCTTC. This gives the protein CASSLALGQPYYNEQFF.

The chain links TRBV7-2 to TRBJ2-1, with 9 bases identical to TRBD2. This CDR3 is 15 amino acids long. V lost 1 base to trimming and J lost 9 bases; unmatched junction nucleotides: 7. Germline lookup yields CDR1 SGHTA and CDR2 FQGNSA. CDR3 sequence: CASSLDAGGRGEQFF. CDR3 bases: TGTGCCAGCAGCTTAGATGCGGGGGGGCGGGGTGAGCAGTTCTTC.

The rearrangement links TRBV28 to TRBJ2-1; the D is unclear. Germline V gene lookup returns CDR1 MDHEN and CDR2 SYDVKM. V lost 8 bases, J lost 5 bases, and 7 bases lay in between. This CDR3 is 11 amino acids long. In nucleotides, the CDR3 is TGTGCCAGCGTGGAGAACAATGAGCAGTTCTTC. Its translation: CASVENNEQFF.

This clone was detected only a few times. The V call is TRBV5-1, the J call TRBJ2-7; possible D gene TRBD2, 6 bases. The CDR3 has 14 residues. Germline loops: CDR1 SGHRS, CDR2 YFSETQ. The ends were cut back, 4 bases at V and 6 bases at J, with 17 bases in the middle. CDR3 sequence: CASSPGLRAGEQYF. The CDR3, as DNA: TGCGCCAGCAGCCCGGGACTCCGAGCTGGCGAGCAGTACTTC.

The V call is TRBV29-1, the J call TRBJ1-1; D may be TRBD1 (6 bases). Germline CDR1 and CDR2: SQVTM and ANQGSEA. The ends were cut back, 7 bases at V and 5 bases at J, with 32 bases in the middle. The CDR3 has 18 residues. The CDR3 sequence is CSARTSGETEWQGTEAFF. The CDR3 nucleotides read TGCAGCGCCAGAACGTCAGGGGAAACCGAGTGGCAGGGTACTGAAGCTTTCTTT. Variable domain in full (rest from reference TRBV29-1 and TRBJ1-1): SAVISQKPSRDICQRGTSLTIQCQVDSQVTMMFWYRQQPGQSLTLIATANQGSEATYESGFVIDKFPISRPNLTFSTLTVSNMSPEDSSIYLCSARTSGETEWQGTEAFFGQGTRLTVV.

The rearrangement uses TRBV28 and TRBJ1-5; D is perhaps TRBD1 (5 bases). This CDR3 has 14 amino acids. CDR1 MDHEN and CDR2 SYDVKM come from the germline V gene. V gave up 6 bases and J gave up 0 bases, with 9 bases separating them. The CDR3 DNA sequence: TGTGCCAGCAGACCGACAGCTAGCAATCAGCCCCAGCATTTT. Amino acid sequence: CASRPTASNQPQHF.

The rearrangement links TRBV30 to TRBJ1-6, with D possibly TRBD1 on 6 matching bases. With 3 bases removed from V and 4 bases from J, the gap between germline ends came to 10 bases. The length of the CDR3 is 14 residues. Germline CDR1 and CDR2: GTSNPN and SVGIG (reference sequence). Written as DNA, the CDR3 is TGTGCCTGGAGCATCCAGGGGTATAATTCACCCCTCCACTTT. It is translated as CAWSIQGYNSPLHF.

This clone was recorded once. The rearrangement links TRBV27 to TRBJ2-7, with TRBD2 as a possible D gene (6 bases). Germline assignment: CDR1 MNHEY and CDR2 SMNVEV (reference sequence). The CDR3 is 14 amino acids. Trimming stripped 6 bases from V and 1 base from J, with 13 bases between. The CDR3 DNA reads as TGTGCCAGCAGCACACCGGGACTGTCCTACGAGCAGTACTTC. Protein product: CASSTPGLSYEQYF.

The V and J genes are TRBV30 and TRBJ2-1, with a possible D match to TRBD2 (5 bases). This CDR3 has 13 amino acids. Germline assignment: CDR1 GTSNPN and CDR2 SVGIG (reference sequence). Trimming cost V 0 bases and J 5 bases, with 8 bases left between them. The CDR3 DNA sequence: TGTGCCTGGAGTGTCGGACTCGACAATGAGCAGTTCTTC. Translating gives CAWSVGLDNEQFF.

The V call is TRBV6-5, the J call TRBJ1-6; D gene uncertain. Germline assignment: CDR1 MNHEY and CDR2 SVGAGI. V was cut by 7 bases and J by 4 bases, with 8 bases left in between. CDR3 size: 13 residues. The CDR3 DNA sequence: TGTGCCAGCACTCGAGGGTATAATTCACCCCTCCACTTT. The encoded protein is CASTRGYNSPLHF.